This T cell receptor beta chain was observed in a study of CD8 T cells in ankylosing spondylitis. The table lists this clonotype with many counts. Making use of molecular barcodes, quantitative 5'-RACE generated TCR beta libraries. TCRdb reanalysed the 5' RACE reads using MiXCR and keeps one entry per CDR3 protein. This sample carries 45,000 to 65,000 distinct CDR3 sequences, 6% to 7.5% of them seen once, and the ten largest clones take about 8.9%. What was sequenced was blood, either unsorted or a sorted T cell fraction (not recorded which). The clonotype originates from a female donor with ankylosing spondylitis or in good health (not recorded which).

The CDR3 nucleotides read TGTGCCAGCAGCTTGGGCCCTAATCAGCCCCAGCATTTT. This gives the protein CASSLGPNQPQHF. The chain is built from TRBV5-4 and TRBJ1-5; D gene unclear. The CDR3 contains 13 residues. From germline, CDR1 is SGHNT and CDR2 YYREEE (reference sequence). V was trimmed by 0 bases and J by 4 bases, leaving 5 bases between them.